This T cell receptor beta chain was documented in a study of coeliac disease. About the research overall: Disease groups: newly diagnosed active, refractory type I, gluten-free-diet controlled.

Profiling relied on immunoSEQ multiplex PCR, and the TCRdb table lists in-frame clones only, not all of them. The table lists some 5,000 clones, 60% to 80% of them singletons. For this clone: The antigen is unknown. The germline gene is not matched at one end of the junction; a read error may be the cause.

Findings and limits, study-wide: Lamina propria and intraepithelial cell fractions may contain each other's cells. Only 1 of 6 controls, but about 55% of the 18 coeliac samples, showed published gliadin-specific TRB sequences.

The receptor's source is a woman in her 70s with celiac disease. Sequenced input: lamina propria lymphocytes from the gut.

The CDR3 sequence: CSGWRNAEAFF. CDR3 in DNA: TGCAGTGGTTGGCGGAACGCTGAAGCTTTCTTT. The J gene is TRBJ1-1, the V gene TRBV20-1; D remains ambiguous. Germline V gene lookup returns CDR1 DFQATT and CDR2 SNEGSKA (reference sequence). CDR3 length equals 11 residues.